These 2 T cell receptor beta chains came from one sample sequenced in a study of CXCR3-negative and CXCR3-positive naive CD8 T cells. Study observations and caveats: The study found more hydrophobic TRB CDR3s in CXCR3-positive naive cells than in CXCR3-negative naive cells.

5' RACE with UMI labels generated the TRB cDNA libraries. TCRdb re-called the 5' RACE reads; every CDR3 protein appears as one record, without DNA. The sample includes around 130,000 distinct CDR3 sequences. What these receptors recognize is not known. Material: naive CXCR3+ CD8+ T cells from blood. The subset denotes: CD45RO-CCR7+CD27+CD95- naive CD8+ T cells expressing CXCR3 (TNR3+). The receptors here all came from a human donor in good health. Some clones in this sample may be carry-over from other donors' samples.

The chain combines TRBV15 with TRBJ2-3; lacking DNA, the TRBD1 call made by TCRdb goes unchecked. This CDR3 comprises 15 residues. In germline, CDR1 is LNHNV, CDR2 YYDKDF (reference sequence). The CDR3 sequence: CATSREGLPGDTQYF.

This chain connects TRBV9 to TRBJ2-7; TCRdb selects TRBD1, and the lack of DNA leaves this call unchecked. This CDR3 comprises 14 residues. CDR1 is SGDLS, CDR2 YYNGEE, per germline. The CDR3: CASSVGQGAAVQYF. Using reference TRBV9 and TRBJ2-7 for the parts outside the CDR3, the full variable domain is DSGVTQTPKHLITATGQRVTLRCSPRSGDLSVYWYQQSLDQGLQFLIQYYNGEERAKGNILERFSAQQFPDLHSELNLSSLELGDSALYFCASSVGQGAAVQYFGPGTRLTVT.